This T cell receptor beta chain was sequenced for a study of CD4 T cells in relation to SARS-CoV-2 and coronaviruses. Details on this clone: Its antigen is currently unknown.

Study-level findings and limits: Memory recall responses, not primary responses primed in culture, are what the assay detects.

Uncultured naive and memory CD4+ T cells supplied DNA for deep TCR-beta sequencing. Profiling relied on immunoSEQ multiplex PCR, and the TCRdb table lists in-frame clones only, not all of them. The data hold about 37,000 clones, with approximately 85% observed a single time. Cryopreserved PBMCs were CD4-enriched, then split into naive and memory cells. Sequenced sample: memory CD4+ T cells from PBMCs. The sequence was collected from an adult with COVID-19.

DNA for the CDR3: TGTGCCAGCAGCGGACCCGGACAGGGGATTGGAGAGACCCAGTACTTC. Protein: CASSGPGQGIGETQYF. V and J are TRBV7-2 and TRBJ2-5; 9 bases are shared with TRBD1. Germline V gene lookup returns CDR1 SGHTA and CDR2 FQGNSA. V was clipped by 5 bases and J by 4 bases; unmatched bases: 11. The CDR3 has 16 amino acids.